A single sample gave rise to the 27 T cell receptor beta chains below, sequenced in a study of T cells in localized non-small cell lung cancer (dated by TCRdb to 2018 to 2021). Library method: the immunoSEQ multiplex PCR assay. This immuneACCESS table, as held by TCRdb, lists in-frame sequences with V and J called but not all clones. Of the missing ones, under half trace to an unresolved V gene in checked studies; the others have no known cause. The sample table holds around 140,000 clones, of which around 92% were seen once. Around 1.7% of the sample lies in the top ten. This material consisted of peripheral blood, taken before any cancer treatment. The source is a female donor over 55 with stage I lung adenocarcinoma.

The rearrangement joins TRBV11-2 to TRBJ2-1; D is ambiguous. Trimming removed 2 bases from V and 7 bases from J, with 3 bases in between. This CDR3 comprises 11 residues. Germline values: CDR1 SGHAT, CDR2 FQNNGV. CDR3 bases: TGTGCCAGCAGCTTATTGAATGAGCAGTTCTTC. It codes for CASSLLNEQFF.

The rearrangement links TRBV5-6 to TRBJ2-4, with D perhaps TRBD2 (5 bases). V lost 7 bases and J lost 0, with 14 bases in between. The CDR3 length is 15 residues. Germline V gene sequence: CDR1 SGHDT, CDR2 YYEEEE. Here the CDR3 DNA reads TGTGCCAGCTCACTCCGAGGACTAGCCAAAAACATTCAGTACTTC. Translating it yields CASSLRGLAKNIQYF.

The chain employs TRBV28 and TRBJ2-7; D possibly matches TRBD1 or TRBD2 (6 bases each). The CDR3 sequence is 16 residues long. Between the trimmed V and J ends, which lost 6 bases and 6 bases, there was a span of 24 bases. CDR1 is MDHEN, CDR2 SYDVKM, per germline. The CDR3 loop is CASSPTARGQRGEQYF. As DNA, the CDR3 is TGTGCCAGCAGCCCAACAGCACGGGGGCAGAGGGGCGAGCAGTACTTC.

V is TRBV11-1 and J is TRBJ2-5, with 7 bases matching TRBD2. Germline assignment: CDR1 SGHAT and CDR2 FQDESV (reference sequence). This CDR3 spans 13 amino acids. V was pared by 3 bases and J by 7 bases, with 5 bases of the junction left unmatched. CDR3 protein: CASSFQERGTQYF. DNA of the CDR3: TGTGCCAGCAGCTTCCAGGAGCGGGGGACCCAGTACTTC.

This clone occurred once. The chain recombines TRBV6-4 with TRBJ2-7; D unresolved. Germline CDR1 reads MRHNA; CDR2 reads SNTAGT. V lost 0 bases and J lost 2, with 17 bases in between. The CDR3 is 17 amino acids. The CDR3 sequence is CASSDSRQPNITYEQYF. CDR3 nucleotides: TGTGCCAGCAGTGACTCGAGGCAGCCCAATATAACCTACGAGCAGTACTTC.

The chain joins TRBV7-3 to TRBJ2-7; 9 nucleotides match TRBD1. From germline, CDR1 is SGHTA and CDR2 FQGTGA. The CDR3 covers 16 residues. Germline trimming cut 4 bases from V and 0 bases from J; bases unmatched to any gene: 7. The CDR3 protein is CASSSLGQGSSYEQYF. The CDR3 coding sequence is TGTGCCAGCAGCTCCTTAGGACAGGGGAGCTCCTACGAGCAGTACTTC.

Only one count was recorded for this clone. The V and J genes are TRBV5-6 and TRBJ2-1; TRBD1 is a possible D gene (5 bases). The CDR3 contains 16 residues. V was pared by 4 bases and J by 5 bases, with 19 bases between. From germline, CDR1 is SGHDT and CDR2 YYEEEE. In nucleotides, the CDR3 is TGTGCCAGCAGCGTAGGGGTCACAAAGCACAACAATGAGCAGTTCTTC. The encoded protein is CASSVGVTKHNNEQFF.

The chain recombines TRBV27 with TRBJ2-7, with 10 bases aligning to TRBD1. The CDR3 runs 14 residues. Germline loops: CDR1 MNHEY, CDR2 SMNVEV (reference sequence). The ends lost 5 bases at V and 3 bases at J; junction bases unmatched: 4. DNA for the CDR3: TGTGCCAGCAGTCCCGGGACAGGGGACTACGAGCAGTACTTC. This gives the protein CASSPGTGDYEQYF.

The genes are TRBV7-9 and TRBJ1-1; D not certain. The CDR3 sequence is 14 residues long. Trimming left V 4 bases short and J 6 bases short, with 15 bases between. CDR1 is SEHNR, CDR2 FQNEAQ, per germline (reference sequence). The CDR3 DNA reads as TGTGCCAGCAGCTCCCCACCGGGTAACGCTGAAGCTTTCTTT. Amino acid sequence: CASSSPPGNAEAFF.

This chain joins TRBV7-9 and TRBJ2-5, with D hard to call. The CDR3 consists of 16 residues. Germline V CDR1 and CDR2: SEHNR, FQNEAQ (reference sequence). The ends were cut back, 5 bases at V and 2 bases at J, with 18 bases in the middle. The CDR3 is CASSLDGGPQQETQYF. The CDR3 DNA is TGTGCCAGCAGCCTTGATGGCGGACCCCAACAAGAGACCCAGTACTTC.

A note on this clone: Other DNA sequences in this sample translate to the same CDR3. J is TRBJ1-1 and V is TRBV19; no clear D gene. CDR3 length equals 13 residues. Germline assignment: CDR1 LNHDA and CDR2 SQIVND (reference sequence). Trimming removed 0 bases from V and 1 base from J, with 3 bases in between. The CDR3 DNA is TGTGCCAGTAGTATAGAGGGGAACACTGAAGCTTTCTTT. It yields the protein CASSIEGNTEAFF. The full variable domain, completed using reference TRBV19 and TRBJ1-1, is DGGITQSPKYLFRKEGQNVTLSCEQNLNHDAMYWYRQDPGQGLRLIYYSQIVNDFQKGDIAEGYSVSREKKESFPLTVTSAQKNPTAFYLCASSIEGNTEAFFGQGTRLTVV.

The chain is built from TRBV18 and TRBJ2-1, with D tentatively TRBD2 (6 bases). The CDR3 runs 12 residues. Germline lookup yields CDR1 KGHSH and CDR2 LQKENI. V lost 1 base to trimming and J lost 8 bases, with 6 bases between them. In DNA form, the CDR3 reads TGTGCCAGCTCACCACGGAGGGATGAGCAGTTCTTC. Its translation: CASSPRRDEQFF.

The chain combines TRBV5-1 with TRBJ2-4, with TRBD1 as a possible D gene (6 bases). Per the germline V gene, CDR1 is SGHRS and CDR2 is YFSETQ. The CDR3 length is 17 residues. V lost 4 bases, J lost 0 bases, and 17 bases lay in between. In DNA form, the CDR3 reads TGCGCCAGCAGCCCTCCGCCAGGGGAGTTAGCCAAAAACATTCAGTACTTC. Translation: CASSPPPGELAKNIQYF.

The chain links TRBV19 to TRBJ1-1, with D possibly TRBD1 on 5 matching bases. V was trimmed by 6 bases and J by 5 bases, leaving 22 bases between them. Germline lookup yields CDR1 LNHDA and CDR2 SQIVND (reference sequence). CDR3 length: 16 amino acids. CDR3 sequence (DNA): TGTGCCAGTAGCCCCAGGCGAGGTGGGGGTAGGACTGAAGCTTTCTTT. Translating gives CASSPRRGGGRTEAFF.

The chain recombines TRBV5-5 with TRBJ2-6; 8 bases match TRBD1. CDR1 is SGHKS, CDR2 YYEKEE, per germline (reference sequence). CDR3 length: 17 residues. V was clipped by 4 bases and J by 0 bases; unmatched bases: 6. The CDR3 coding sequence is TGTGCCAGCAGCCTTGACAGGGGAACCTCTGGGGCCAACGTCCTGACTTTC. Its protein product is CASSLDRGTSGANVLTF.

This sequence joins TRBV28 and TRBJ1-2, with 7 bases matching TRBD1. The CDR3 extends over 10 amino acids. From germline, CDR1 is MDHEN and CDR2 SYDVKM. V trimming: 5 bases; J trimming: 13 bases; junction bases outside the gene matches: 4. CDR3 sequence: CASSNRGCTF. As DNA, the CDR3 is TGTGCCAGCAGTAACAGGGGTTGCACCTTC.

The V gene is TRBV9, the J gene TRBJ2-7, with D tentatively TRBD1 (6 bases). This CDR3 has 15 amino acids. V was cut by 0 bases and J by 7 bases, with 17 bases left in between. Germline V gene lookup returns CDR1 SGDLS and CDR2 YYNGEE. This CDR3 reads CASSVGEGGSREQYF. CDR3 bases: TGTGCCAGCAGCGTAGGGGAAGGGGGATCTCGTGAGCAGTACTTC.

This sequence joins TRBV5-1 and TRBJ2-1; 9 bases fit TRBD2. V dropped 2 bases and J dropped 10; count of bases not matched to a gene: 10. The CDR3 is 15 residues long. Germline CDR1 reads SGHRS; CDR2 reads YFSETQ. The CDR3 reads CASSLTSGPEGEQFF. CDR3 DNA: TGCGCCAGCAGCTTAACTAGCGGGCCCGAGGGGGAGCAGTTCTTC.

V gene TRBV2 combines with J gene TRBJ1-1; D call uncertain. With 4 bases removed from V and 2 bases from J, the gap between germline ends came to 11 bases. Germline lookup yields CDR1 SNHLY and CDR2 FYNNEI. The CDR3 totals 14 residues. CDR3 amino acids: CASSVNSLNTEAFF. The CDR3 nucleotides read TGTGCCAGCAGTGTAAACTCCCTAAACACTGAAGCTTTCTTT. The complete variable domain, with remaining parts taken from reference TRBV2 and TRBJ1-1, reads EPEVTQTPSHQVTQMGQEVILRCVPISNHLYFYWYRQILGQKVEFLVSFYNNEISEKSEIFDDQFSVERPDGSNFTLKIRSTKLEDSAMYFCASSVNSLNTEAFFGQGTRLTVV.

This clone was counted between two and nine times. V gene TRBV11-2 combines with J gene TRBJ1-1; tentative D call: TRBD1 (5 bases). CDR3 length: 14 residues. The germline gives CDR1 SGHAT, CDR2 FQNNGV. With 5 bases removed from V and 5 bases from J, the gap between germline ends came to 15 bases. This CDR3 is CASSQDWGRTEAFF. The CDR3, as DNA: TGTGCCAGCAGCCAAGATTGGGGCAGGACTGAAGCTTTCTTT.

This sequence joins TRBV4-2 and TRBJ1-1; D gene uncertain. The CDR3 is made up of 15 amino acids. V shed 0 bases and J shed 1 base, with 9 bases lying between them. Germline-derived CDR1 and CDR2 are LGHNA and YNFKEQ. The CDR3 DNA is TGTGCCAGCAGCCAAGATAGGGTAGGGAACACTGAAGCTTTCTTT. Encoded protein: CASSQDRVGNTEAFF.

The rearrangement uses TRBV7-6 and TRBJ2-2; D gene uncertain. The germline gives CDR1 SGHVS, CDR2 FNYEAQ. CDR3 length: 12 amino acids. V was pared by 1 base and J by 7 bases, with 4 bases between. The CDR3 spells CASSLEGGELFF. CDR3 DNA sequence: TGTGCCAGCAGCTTAGAGGGCGGGGAGCTGTTTTTT.

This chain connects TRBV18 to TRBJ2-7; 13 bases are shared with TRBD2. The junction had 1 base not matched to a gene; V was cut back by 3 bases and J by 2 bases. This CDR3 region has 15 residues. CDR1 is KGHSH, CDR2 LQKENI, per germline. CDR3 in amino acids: CASSPGLAGPYEQYF. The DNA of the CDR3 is TGTGCCAGCTCACCGGGACTAGCGGGGCCCTACGAGCAGTACTTC.

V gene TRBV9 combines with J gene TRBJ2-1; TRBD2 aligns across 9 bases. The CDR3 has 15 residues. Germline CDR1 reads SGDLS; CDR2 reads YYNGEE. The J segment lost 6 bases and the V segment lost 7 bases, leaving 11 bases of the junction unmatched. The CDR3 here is CASAAPGLASNEQFF. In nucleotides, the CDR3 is TGTGCCAGCGCTGCCCCGGGACTAGCATCCAATGAGCAGTTCTTC.

DNA of the CDR3: TGTGCCAGTACCCCCCCAGGGACAAGAGAGACCCAGTACTTC. Protein product: CASTPPGTRETQYF. J is TRBJ2-5 and V is TRBV19, with a tentative D call TRBD1 (6 bases). Germline CDR1 LNHDA, CDR2 SQIVND (reference sequence). CDR3 length: 14 residues. Trimming took off 7 bases at V and 4 bases at J, with 16 bases between the two ends.

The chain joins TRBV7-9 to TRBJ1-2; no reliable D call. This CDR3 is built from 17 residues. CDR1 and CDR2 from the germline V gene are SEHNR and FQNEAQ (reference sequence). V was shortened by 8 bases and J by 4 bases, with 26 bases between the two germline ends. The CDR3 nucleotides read TGTGCCAGCCTTCGCCTCGGTCAAAGCCCTTCTCTCTATGGCTACACCTTC. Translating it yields CASLRLGQSPSLYGYTF.

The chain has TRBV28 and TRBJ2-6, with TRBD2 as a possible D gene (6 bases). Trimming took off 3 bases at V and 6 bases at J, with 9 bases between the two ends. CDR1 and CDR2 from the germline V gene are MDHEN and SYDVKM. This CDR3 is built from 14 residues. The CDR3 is CASSFTGEANVLTF. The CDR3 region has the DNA TGTGCCAGCAGTTTTACGGGGGAGGCCAACGTCCTGACTTTC.